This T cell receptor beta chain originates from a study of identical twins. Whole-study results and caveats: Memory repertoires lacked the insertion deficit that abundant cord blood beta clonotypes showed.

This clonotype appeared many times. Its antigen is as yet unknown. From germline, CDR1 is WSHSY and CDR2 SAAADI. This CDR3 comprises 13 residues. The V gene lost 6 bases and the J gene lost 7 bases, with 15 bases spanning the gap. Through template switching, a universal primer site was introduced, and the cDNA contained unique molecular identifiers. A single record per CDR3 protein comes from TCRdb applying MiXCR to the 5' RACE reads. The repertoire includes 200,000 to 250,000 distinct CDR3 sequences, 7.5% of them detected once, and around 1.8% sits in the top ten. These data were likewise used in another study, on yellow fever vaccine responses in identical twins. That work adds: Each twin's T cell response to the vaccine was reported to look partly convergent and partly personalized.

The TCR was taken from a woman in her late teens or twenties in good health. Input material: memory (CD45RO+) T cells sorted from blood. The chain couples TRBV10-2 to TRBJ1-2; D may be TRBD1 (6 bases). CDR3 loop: CASSPRGGSGYTF. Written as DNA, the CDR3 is TGCGCCAGCAGCCCCCGGGGGGGCAGTGGCTACACCTTC.